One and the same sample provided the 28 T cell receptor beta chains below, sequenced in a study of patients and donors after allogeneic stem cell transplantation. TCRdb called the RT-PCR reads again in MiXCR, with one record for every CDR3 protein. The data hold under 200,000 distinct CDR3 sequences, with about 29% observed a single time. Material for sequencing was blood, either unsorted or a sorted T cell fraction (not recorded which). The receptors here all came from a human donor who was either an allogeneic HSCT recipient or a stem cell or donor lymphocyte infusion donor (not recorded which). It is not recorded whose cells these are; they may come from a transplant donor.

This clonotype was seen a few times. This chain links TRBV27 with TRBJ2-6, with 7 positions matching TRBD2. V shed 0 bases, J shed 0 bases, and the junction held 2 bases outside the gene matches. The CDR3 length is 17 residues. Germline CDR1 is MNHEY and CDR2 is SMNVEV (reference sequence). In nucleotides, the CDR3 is TGTGCCAGCAGTTTATCACCGGGGGGCTCTGGGGCCAACGTCCTGACTTTC. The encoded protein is CASSLSPGGSGANVLTF.

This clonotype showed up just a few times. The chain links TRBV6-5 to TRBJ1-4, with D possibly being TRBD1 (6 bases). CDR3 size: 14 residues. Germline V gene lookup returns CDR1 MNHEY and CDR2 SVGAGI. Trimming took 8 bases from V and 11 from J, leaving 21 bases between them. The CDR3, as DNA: TGTGCCAGCGCGCCCCTCTCAGGGGCTGAGAAACTGTTTTTT. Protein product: CASAPLSGAEKLFF.

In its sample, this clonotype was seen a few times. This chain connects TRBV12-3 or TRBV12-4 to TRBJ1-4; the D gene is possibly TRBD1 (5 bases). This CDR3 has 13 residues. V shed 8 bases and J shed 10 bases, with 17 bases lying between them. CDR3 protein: CASGGLQKGKLFF. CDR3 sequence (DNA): TGTGCCAGCGGGGGACTTCAGAAAGGAAAACTGTTTTTT.

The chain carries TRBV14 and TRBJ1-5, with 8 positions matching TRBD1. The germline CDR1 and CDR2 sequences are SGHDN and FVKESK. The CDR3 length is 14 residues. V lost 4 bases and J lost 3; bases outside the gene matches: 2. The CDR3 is CASSPGGLNQPQHF. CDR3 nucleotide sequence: TGTGCCAGCAGCCCAGGGGGCCTCAATCAGCCCCAGCATTTT.

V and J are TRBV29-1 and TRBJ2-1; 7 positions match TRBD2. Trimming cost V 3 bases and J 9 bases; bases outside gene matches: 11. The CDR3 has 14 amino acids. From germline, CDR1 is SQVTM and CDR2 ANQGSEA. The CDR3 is CSVDPGTSEGEQFF. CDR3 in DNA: TGCAGCGTTGACCCCGGTACTAGCGAGGGTGAGCAGTTCTTC.

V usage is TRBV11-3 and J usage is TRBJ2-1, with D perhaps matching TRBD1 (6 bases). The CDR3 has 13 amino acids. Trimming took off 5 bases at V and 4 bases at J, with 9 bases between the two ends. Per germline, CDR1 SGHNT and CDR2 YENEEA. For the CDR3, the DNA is TGTGCCAGCAGCCTCGGACAGTACAATGAGCAGTTCTTC. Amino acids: CASSLGQYNEQFF.

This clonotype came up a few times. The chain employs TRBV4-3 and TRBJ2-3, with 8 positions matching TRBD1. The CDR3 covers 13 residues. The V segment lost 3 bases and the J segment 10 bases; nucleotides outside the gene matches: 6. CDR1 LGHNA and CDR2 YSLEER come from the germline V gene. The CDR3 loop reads CASSHGQGVAQYF. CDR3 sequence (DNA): TGCGCCAGCAGCCACGGACAGGGAGTGGCGCAGTATTTT.

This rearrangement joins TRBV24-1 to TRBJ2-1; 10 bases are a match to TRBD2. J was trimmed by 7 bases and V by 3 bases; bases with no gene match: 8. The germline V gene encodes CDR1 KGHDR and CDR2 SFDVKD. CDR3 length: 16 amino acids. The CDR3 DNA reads TGTGCCACCAGTGATATAGGGACTAGCGAATCGAATGAGCAGTTCTTC. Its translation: CATSDIGTSESNEQFF.

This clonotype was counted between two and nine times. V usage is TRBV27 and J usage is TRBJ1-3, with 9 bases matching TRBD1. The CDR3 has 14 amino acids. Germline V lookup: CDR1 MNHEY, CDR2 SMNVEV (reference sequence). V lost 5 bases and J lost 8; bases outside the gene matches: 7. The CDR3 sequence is CASSPGQGWHTIYF. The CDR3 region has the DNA TGTGCCAGCAGTCCGGGACAGGGTTGGCACACCATATATTTT.

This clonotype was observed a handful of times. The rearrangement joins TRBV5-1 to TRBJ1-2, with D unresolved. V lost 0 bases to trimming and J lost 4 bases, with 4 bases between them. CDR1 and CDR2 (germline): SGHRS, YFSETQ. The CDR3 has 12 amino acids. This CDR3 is CASSLDRYGYTF. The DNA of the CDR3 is TGCGCCAGCAGCTTGGATCGCTATGGCTACACCTTC.

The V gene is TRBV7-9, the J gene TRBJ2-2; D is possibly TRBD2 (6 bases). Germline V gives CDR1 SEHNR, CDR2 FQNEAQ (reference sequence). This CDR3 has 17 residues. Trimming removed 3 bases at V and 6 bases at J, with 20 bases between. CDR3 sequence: CASSFRRRQWEAGELFF. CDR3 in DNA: TGTGCCAGCAGCTTTCGTAGACGACAGTGGGAGGCCGGGGAGCTGTTTTTT.

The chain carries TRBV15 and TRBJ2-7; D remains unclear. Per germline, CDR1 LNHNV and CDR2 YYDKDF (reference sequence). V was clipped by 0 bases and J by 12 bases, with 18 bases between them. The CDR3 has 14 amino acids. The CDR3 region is CATSREAGTYGRYF. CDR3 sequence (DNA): TGTGCCACCAGCAGAGAGGCTGGAACCTACGGGCGGTACTTC. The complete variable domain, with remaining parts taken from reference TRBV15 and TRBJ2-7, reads DAMVIQNPRYQVTQFGKPVTLSCSQTLNHNVMYWYQQKSSQAPKLLFHYYDKDFNNEADTPDNFQSRRPNTSFCFLDIRSPGLGDTAMYLCATSREAGTYGRYFGPGTRLTVT.

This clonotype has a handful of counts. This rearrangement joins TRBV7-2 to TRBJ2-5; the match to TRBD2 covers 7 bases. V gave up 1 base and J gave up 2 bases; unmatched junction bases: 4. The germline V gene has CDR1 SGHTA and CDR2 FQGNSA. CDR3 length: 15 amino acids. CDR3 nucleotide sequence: TGTGCCAGCAGCTTAGAAGGGCGGGAGCAAGAGACCCAGTACTTC. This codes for CASSLEGREQETQYF.

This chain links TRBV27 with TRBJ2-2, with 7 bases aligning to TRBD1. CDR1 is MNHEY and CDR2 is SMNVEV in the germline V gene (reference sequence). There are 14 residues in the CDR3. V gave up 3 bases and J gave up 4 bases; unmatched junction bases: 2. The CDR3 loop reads CASSFWDSTGELFF. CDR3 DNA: TGTGCCAGCAGTTTTTGGGACAGCACCGGGGAGCTGTTTTTT.

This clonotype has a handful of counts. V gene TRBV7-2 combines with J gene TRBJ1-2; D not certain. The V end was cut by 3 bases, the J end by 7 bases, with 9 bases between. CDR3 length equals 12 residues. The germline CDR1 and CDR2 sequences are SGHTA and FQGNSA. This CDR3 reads CASSLGWGGYTF. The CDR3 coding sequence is TGTGCCAGCAGCTTGGGGTGGGGTGGCTACACCTTC. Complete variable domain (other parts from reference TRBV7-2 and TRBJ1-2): GAGVSQSPSNKVTEKGKDVELRCDPISGHTALYWYRQSLGQGLEFLIYFQGNSAPDKSGLPSDRFSAERTGGSVSTLTIQRTQQEDSAVYLCASSLGWGGYTFGSGTRLTVV.

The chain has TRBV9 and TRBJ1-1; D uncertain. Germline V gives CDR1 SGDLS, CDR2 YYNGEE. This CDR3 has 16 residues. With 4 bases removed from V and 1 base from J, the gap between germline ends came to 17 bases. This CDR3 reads CASSPFWSTTNTEAFF. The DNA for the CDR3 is TGTGCCAGCAGCCCTTTCTGGTCGACGACGAACACTGAAGCTTTCTTT.

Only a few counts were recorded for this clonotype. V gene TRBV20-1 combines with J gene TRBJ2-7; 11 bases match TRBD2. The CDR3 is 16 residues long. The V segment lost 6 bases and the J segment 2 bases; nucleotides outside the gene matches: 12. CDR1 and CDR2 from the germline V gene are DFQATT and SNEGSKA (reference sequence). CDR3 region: CSAETSGMVPAYEQYF. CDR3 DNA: TGCAGTGCCGAGACTAGCGGGATGGTCCCTGCCTACGAGCAGTACTTC.

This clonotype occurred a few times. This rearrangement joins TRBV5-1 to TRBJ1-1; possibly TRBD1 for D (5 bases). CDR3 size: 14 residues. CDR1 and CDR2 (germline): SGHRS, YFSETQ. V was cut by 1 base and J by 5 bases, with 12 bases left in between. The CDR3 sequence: CASSLLRAGTEAFF. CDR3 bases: TGCGCCAGCAGCTTGCTCAGGGCGGGGACTGAAGCTTTCTTT. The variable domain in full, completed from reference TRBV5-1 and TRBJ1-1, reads KAGVTQTPRYLIKTRGQQVTLSCSPISGHRSVSWYQQTPGQGLQFLFEYFSETQRNKGNFPGRFSGRQFSNSRSEMNVSTLELGDSALYLCASSLLRAGTEAFFGQGTRLTVV.

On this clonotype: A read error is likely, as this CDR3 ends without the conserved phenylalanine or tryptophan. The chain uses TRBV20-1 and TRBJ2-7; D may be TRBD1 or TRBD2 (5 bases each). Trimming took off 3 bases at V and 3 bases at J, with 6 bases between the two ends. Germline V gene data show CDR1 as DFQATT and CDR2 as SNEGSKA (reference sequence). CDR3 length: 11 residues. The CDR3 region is CSARGVYEQYS. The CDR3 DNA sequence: TGCAGTGCTAGGGGGGTCTACGAGCAGTACTCC.

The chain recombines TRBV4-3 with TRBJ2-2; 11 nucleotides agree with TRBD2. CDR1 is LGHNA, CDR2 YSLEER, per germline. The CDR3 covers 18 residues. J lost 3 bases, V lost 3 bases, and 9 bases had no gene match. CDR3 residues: CASSHPRLAGKYTGELFF. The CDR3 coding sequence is TGCGCCAGCAGCCACCCCCGACTAGCGGGAAAATACACCGGGGAGCTGTTTTTT.

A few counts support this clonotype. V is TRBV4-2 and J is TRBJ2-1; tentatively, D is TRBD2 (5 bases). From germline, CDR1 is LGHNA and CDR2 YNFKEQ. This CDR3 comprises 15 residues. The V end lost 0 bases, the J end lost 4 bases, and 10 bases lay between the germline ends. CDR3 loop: CASSQDATTYNEQFF. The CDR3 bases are TGTGCCAGCAGCCAAGATGCGACTACGTACAATGAGCAGTTCTTC.

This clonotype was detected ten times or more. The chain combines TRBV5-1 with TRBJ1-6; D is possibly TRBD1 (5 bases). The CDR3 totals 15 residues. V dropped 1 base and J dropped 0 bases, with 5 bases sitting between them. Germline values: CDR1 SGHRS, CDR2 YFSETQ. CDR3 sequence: CASSLQGSYNSPLHF. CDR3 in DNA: TGCGCCAGCAGCTTGCAGGGCTCCTATAATTCACCCCTCCACTTT.

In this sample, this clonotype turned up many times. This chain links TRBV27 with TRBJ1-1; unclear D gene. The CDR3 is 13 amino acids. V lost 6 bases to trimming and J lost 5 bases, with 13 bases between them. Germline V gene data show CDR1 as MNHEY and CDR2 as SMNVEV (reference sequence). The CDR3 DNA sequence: TGTGCCAGCAGCCAACTGGGATGGACTGAAGCTTTCTTT. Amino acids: CASSQLGWTEAFF.

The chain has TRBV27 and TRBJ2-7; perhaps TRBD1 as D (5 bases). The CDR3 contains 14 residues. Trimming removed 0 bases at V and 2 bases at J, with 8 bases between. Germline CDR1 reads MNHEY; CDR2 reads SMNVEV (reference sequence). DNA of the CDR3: TGTGCCAGCAGTTTATCCCCAGGGCCCTACGAGCAGTACTTC. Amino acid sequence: CASSLSPGPYEQYF.

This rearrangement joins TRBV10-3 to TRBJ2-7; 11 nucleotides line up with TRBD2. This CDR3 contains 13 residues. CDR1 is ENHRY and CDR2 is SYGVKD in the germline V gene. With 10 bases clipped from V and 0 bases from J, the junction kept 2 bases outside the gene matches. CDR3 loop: CATLAGGSYEQYF. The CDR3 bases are TGTGCCACCCTAGCGGGAGGCTCCTACGAGCAGTACTTC.

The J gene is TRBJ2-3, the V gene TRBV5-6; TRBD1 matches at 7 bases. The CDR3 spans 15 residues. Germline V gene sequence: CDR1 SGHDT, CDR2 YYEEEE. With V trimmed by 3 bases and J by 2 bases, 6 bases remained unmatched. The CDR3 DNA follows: TGTGCCAGCAGCTACAGGGGAGAGAACACAGATACGCAGTATTTT. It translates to CASSYRGENTDTQYF.

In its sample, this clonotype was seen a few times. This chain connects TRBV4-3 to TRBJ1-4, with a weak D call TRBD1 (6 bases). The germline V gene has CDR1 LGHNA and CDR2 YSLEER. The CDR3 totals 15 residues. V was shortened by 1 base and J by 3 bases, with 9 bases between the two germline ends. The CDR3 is CASSQGGGPNEKLFF. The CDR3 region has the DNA TGCGCCAGCAGCCAAGGTGGGGGGCCTAATGAAAAACTGTTTTTT.

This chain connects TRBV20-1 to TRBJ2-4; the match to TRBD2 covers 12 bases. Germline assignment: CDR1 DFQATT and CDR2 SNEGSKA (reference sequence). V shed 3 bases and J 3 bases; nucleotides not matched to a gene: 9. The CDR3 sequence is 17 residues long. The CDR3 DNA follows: TGCAGTGCTAGTGGCCTAGCGGGAGGGCCCGGCAAAAACATTCAGTACTTC. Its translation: CSASGLAGGPGKNIQYF.